Listed here are 11 T cell receptor beta chains from one sample, sequenced in a study of T cells in Graves' hyperthyroidism and ophthalmopathy. What was amplified from RNA transcripts were TCR beta CDR3 regions. HTBI primers were employed in a first-round RT-PCR of the TCR CDR3. A single record per CDR3 protein comes from TCRdb applying MiXCR to the multiplex PCR reads. Counted here are fewer than 450,000 distinct CDR3 sequences, roughly 15% occurring once; the ten biggest clones make up 34%. Sequenced sample: blood. These receptor sequences come from a woman aged 30 to 39 with Graves' hyperthyroidism that later progressed to Graves' ophthalmopathy.

This clonotype appeared many times. The V gene is TRBV12-3 or TRBV12-4, the J gene TRBJ2-3; D may be TRBD2 (5 bases). With 4 bases removed from V and 2 bases from J, the gap between germline ends came to 16 bases. The CDR3 consists of 16 residues. Here the CDR3 reads CASSSTIGYHTDTQYF. The CDR3 coding sequence is TGTGCCAGCAGTTCGACTATAGGGTATCACACAGATACGCAGTATTTT.

In the case of this clonotype: One end of the junction is discordant with germline, which a read error may explain. This chain uses TRBV4-1 with TRBJ2-7; 12 bases map to TRBD1. CDR1 and CDR2 from the germline V gene are MGHRA and YSYEKL. CDR3 length equals 16 residues. CDR3 region: CASSQAGTGGMYEQYF. CDR3 bases: TGTGCCAGCAGCCAAGCCGGGACAGGGGGCATGTACGAGCAGTACTTC.

The chain couples TRBV6-2 or TRBV6-3 to TRBJ2-3; 10 bases fit TRBD2. Germline V gene lookup returns CDR1 MNHEY and CDR2 SVGEGT. This CDR3 is built from 16 residues. J gave up 1 base and V 4 bases, and 5 bases lay outside the gene matches. The CDR3 here is CASSSAGGLGTDTQYF. For the CDR3, the DNA is TGTGCCAGCAGTTCAGCGGGGGGGCTCGGCACAGATACGCAGTATTTT.

This clonotype has at least ten counts. The genes are TRBV24-1 and TRBJ2-3; 11 nucleotides agree with TRBD2. V shed 6 bases, J shed 2 bases, and the junction held 12 bases outside the gene matches. CDR1 is KGHDR, CDR2 SFDVKD, per germline. This CDR3 has 18 amino acids. The DNA for the CDR3 is TGTGCCACCAGTAAGGGGCTAGCGGGAGGAATCCACACAGATACGCAGTATTTT. This codes for CATSKGLAGGIHTDTQYF.

This clonotype was picked up a small number of times. The rearrangement joins TRBV4-1 to TRBJ1-1, with a tentative D call TRBD1 (5 bases). Looked up from germline, CDR1 is MGHRA and CDR2 is YSYEKL. The germline V and J ends were trimmed by 1 base and 6 bases, with 9 bases remaining between them. The CDR3 sequence is 13 residues long. The CDR3 DNA is TGCGCCAGCAGCCAAGTTCAGGGACCTGAAGCTTTCTTT. Amino acids: CASSQVQGPEAFF.

This clonotype occurred many times. The rearrangement uses TRBV2 and TRBJ2-5; 8 bases align to TRBD1. J gave up 3 bases and V 6 bases, and 9 bases lay outside the gene matches. CDR1 and CDR2 from the germline V gene are SNHLY and FYNNEI. The CDR3 consists of 15 residues. CDR3 sequence reads: CASRQMGQEEETQYF. The CDR3 coding sequence is TGTGCCAGCAGACAGATGGGACAGGAGGAAGAGACCCAGTACTTC.

This clonotype was counted ten times or more. The chain combines TRBV15 with TRBJ2-3; no clear D. The CDR3 is 16 amino acids. V was trimmed by 3 bases and J by 0 bases, leaving 13 bases between them. Germline loops: CDR1 LNHNV, CDR2 YYDKDF (reference sequence). CDR3 loop: CATSRPQAYSTDTQYF. DNA for the CDR3: TGTGCCACCAGCAGGCCCCAGGCGTATAGCACAGATACGCAGTATTTT.

This clonotype was recorded a few times. J is TRBJ1-6 and V is TRBV19; D uncertain. Trimming removed 7 bases at V and 8 bases at J, with 18 bases between. Germline CDR1 is LNHDA and CDR2 is SQIVND (reference sequence). The CDR3 is 15 amino acids. The DNA of the CDR3 is TGTGCCAGTAAGTTTGGTGTAGCAGACCATTCACCCCTCCACTTT. Residues: CASKFGVADHSPLHF.

This chain uses TRBV4-1 with TRBJ1-5, with TRBD1 matching 10 bases. The length of the CDR3 is 15 residues. CDR1 MGHRA and CDR2 YSYEKL come from the germline V gene. V was clipped by 4 bases and J by 5 bases; unmatched bases: 5. CDR3 loop: CASSPGTGVYQPQHF. The CDR3 DNA reads as TGCGCCAGCAGCCCCGGGACAGGGGTATATCAGCCCCAGCATTTT.

The chain couples TRBV28 to TRBJ1-3; D is ambiguous. CDR3 length: 13 residues. V shed 6 bases and J shed 7 bases, with 13 bases lying between them. Germline V gene lookup returns CDR1 MDHEN and CDR2 SYDVKM. CDR3 amino acids: CASSRDGLNTIYF. CDR3 nucleotides: TGTGCCAGCAGCCGAGACGGCCTTAACACCATATATTTT.

V gene TRBV19 combines with J gene TRBJ2-1; D is possibly TRBD1 or TRBD2 (5 bases each). The CDR3 length is 15 residues. The germline gives CDR1 LNHDA, CDR2 SQIVND (reference sequence). Trimming removed 4 bases at V and 2 bases at J, with 12 bases between. This chain's CDR3 is CASSRGASPYNEQFF. CDR3 sequence (DNA): TGTGCCAGTAGTAGAGGGGCCTCCCCCTACAATGAGCAGTTCTTC.